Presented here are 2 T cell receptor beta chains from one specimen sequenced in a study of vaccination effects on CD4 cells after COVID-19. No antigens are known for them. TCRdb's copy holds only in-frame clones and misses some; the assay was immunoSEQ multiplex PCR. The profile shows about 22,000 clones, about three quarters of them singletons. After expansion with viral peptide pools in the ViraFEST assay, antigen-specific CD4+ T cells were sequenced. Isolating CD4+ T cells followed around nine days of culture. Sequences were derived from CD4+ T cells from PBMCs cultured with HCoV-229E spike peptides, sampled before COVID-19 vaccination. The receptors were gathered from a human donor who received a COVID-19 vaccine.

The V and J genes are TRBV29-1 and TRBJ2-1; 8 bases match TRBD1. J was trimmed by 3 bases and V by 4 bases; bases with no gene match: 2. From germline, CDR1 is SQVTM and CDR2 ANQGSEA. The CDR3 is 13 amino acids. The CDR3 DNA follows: TGCAGCGTTGTAGGGACAGGCTACAATGAGCAGTTCTTC. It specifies CSVVGTGYNEQFF.

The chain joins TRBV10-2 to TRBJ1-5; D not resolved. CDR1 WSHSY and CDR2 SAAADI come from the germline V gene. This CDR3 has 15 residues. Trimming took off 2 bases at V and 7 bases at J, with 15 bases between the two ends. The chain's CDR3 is CASSEARGPQQPQHF. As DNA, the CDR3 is TGCGCCAGCAGTGAGGCGCGAGGGCCACAACAGCCCCAGCATTTT.